A selection of T cell receptor beta chains follows, all from one sample in a study of T cell changes during pregnancy in multiple sclerosis. Using immunoSEQ multiplex PCR, the repertoire was profiled, and TCRdb retains in-frame clones only, with some absent. The sample has about 71,000 clones, roughly 90% seen once; the top ten hold less than 5.5%. Sequences were derived from CD8+ T cells from peripheral blood mononuclear cells, sampled before pregnancy. The receptors were sampled from a female donor with multiple sclerosis, enrolled in a pregnancy study. CDR3s include the opening cysteine and the closing phenylalanine or tryptophan. A D gene is named only where the DNA matches it firmly. Size tells how often a clone was seen (once, few, many) or the class of an expanded clone, and some rows leave it out.

DNA | CDR3 | J | size | D | V
TGTGCCAGCAGCCCACTACTAGCGGGGGGGACAGATACGCAGTATTTT | CASSPLLAGGTDTQYF | TRBJ2-3 | - | TRBD2 | TRBV9
TGTGCCAGCAGCCCCCGGACGGGGGTGGGATGGGCCAAAAACATTCAGTACTTC | CASSPRTGVGWAKNIQYF | TRBJ2-4 | - | - | TRBV7-9
TGTGCCAGCAGTCTAGACCTAACAGGGAGGAACACTGAAGCTTTCTTT | CASSLDLTGRNTEAFF | TRBJ1-1 | - | - | TRBV28
TGTGCCAGCAGTCCTTTACCAGGGAACCAGCCCCAGCATTTT | CASSPLPGNQPQHF | TRBJ1-5 | - | - | TRBV27
TGTGCCAGCAGTTTTTTAGGCCGGGAACCCGGGGAGCTGTTTTTT | CASSFLGREPGELFF | TRBJ2-2 | - | - | TRBV27
TGTGCCAGCAGTTACCCCTCCGAGCAGGGAAAAGAGACCCAGTACTTC | CASSYPSEQGKETQYF | TRBJ2-5 | - | - | TRBV6-5
TGTGCCAGCAGCGCAGGGACAGGGGGCGTCTATGGCTACACCTTC | CASSAGTGGVYGYTF | TRBJ1-2 | - | TRBD1 | TRBV9
TGTGCCAGCGGCTTAACGACAGGGTCCGGTGGCTACACCTTC | CASGLTTGSGGYTF | TRBJ1-2 | once | TRBD1 | TRBV25-1
TGTGCCAGCAGCCAATGGGAAGGGGGATGGACCACTGAAGCTTTCTTT | CASSQWEGGWTTEAFF | TRBJ1-1 | - | - | TRBV14
TGTGCCTGGGATTGGAGCGGGGGGGCTAATGAGCAGTTCTTC | CAWDWSGGANEQFF | TRBJ2-1 | - | TRBD2 | TRBV30
TGTGCCAGCAGTTACTCGACTGTGGTAGGCGGGGAGCTGTTTTTT | CASSYSTVVGGELFF | TRBJ2-2 | - | - | TRBV6-5
TGTGCCAGCAGCGAAAGGGGCTCAACTAATGAAAAACTGTTTTTT | CASSERGSTNEKLFF | TRBJ1-4 | - | - | TRBV21-1
TGTGCCAGCAGCCCCGGGACAAACAATTACGAGCAGTACTTC | CASSPGTNNYEQYF | TRBJ2-7 | - | - | TRBV13
TGCAGTGCTAACTCAGATACGCAGTATTTT | CSANSDTQYF | TRBJ2-3 | - | - | TRBV20-1
TGTGCCAGCAGCTCCACAGGGGGCAACTATGGCTACACCTTC | CASSSTGGNYGYTF | TRBJ1-2 | - | TRBD1 | TRBV7-8
TGTGCCAGTTCGGAAGGACAGGTGAACACCGGGGAGCTGTTTTTT | CASSEGQVNTGELFF | TRBJ2-2 | once | TRBD1 | TRBV19
TGTGCCAGTTATGAAGAGGCAGGGGGATACACTGAAGCTTTCTTT | CASYEEAGGYTEAFF | TRBJ1-1 | - | TRBD1 | TRBV6-1
TGCAGTGCTAGAGATCTCGGGACTAGCTACTTC | CSARDLGTSYF | TRBJ2-5 | - | TRBD2 | TRBV20-1
TGTGCCAGCAGCTCCCAAGGACTAGACTTCCTCGCTGAGGGCGAGCAGTACTTC | CASSSQGLDFLAEGEQYF | TRBJ2-7 | - | TRBD2 | TRBV13
TGTGCCAGCAGCTTAGGGACTAGCGGGGCGGCCTACGAGCAGTACTTC | CASSLGTSGAAYEQYF | TRBJ2-7 | - | TRBD2 | TRBV7-8
TGTGCCAGCAGCTTAGCCCAGGGAACTGGAAACACCATATATTTT | CASSLAQGTGNTIYF | TRBJ1-3 | - | - | TRBV11-2
TGTGCCAGCAGTTTAAACGGGGTCAATGAGCCCCAGCATTTT | CASSLNGVNEPQHF | TRBJ1-5 | - | - | TRBV27
TGTGCCAGAAGCTTAGACCGGTCGCCCCATGGACTCCCACATAGCACAGATACGCAGTATTTT | CARSLDRSPHGLPHSTDTQYF | TRBJ2-3 | - | - | TRBV7-5
TGCAGCGTTGAAGGCAGCGATTACACAGATACGCAGTATTTT | CSVEGSDYTDTQYF | TRBJ2-3 | few | - | TRBV29-1
TGCGCCAGCAACGACTCGGGGGACACTGAAGCTTTCTTT | CASNDSGDTEAFF | TRBJ1-1 | - | - | TRBV5-1
TGTGCCACCACAGGGCTCGGGGGGGGCCACAATGAGCAGTTCTTC | CATTGLGGGHNEQFF | TRBJ2-1 | - | TRBD2 | TRBV27
TGTGCCAGCAGTGAGGGATCTAGCGGACCCAATGAGCAGTTCTTC | CASSEGSSGPNEQFF | TRBJ2-1 | - | TRBD2 | TRBV6-4
TGCGCCAGCAGGAACGGGGGGGACTATGGCTACACCTTC | CASRNGGDYGYTF | TRBJ1-2 | - | - | TRBV4-1
TGTGCCACCGGGGGGCCGAATACGCAGTATTTT | CATGGPNTQYF | TRBJ2-3 | - | - | TRBV19